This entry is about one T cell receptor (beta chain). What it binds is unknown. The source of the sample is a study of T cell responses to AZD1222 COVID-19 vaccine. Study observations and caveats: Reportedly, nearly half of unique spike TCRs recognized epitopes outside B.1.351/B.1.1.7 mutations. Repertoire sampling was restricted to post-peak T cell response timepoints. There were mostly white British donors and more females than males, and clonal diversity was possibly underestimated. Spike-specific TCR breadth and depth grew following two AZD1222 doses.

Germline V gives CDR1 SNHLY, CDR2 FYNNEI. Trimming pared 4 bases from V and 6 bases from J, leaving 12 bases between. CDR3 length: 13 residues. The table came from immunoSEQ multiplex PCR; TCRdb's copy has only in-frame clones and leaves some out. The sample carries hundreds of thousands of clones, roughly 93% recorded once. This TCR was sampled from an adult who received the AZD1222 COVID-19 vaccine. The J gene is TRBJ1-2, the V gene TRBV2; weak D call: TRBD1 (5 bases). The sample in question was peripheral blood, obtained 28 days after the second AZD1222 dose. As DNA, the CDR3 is TGTGCCAGCAGTGTGATAGGGGACGATGGCTACACCTTC. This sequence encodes CASSVIGDDGYTF.